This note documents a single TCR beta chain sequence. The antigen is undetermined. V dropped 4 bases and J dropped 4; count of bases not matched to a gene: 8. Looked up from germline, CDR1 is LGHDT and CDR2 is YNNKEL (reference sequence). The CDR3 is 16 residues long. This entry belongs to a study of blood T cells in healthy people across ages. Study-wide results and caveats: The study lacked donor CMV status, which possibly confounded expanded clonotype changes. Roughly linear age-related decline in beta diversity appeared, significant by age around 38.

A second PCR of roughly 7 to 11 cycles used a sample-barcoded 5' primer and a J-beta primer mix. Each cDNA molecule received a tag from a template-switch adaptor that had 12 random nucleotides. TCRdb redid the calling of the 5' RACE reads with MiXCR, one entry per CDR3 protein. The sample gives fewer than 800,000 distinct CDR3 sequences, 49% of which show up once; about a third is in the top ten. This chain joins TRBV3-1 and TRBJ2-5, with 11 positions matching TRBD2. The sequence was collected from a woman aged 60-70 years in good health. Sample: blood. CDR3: CASSPSDSGRGETQYF. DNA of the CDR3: TGTGCCAGCAGCCCGAGCGATAGCGGGAGGGGAGAGACCCAGTACTTC.